This record concerns one T cell receptor beta chain sequence. The count of this clone is one. The clone's antigen remains unknown. Per-base qualities were not stored, and no clone one base away is much larger. TCRbeta CDR3 regions were amplified from genomic DNA by means of the immunoSEQ Assay, a bias-controlled multiplex PCR. The paper's processing steps were these. The number of nucleated cells in each sample was estimated from the amplification of reference gene primers within the assay. To quantify the absolute abundance of each unique TCRbeta CDR3 rearrangement, sequence reads were collapsed and filtered. For each sample, productive Simpson clonality was calculated as the square root of Simpson's diversity index over productive rearrangements. TCRdb obtained this table from immuneACCESS and retained in-frame rearrangements with V and J assigned. These tables miss some clones; where compared with another copy, unresolved V genes account for less than half of the shortfall, and the remainder is unexplained. D and trimming were read from the DNA, whereas the V and J calls and clone size are those reported in that table. The sample includes fewer than 250,000 clones, with about 80% observed a single time. 4.8% of the sample comes from the top ten.

Enrolling through a virtual design, the prospective study's participants ranged in age from roughly 18 to 90 years and lived across more than 20 United States geographic areas. To assign participants to cohorts, the prospective study relied on clinical history that participants themselves reported in a screening survey and a study questionnaire. Exposed participants had been in contact, within 2 weeks of entering the study, with a person who had a PCR-confirmed or clinician-diagnosed case of COVID-19. Mobile phlebotomists in the prospective study collected whole blood, serum and a nasopharyngeal or oropharyngeal swab from every participant. Participants in the prospective study had the option to provide additional blood draws and questionnaires over a roughly 2-month period. Prospective study blood samples were shipped either frozen or at room temperature before DNA extraction. The CDR3 covers 11 residues, taking in both the cysteine and the phenylalanine. Just CDR3 DNA is preserved here, 33 bases in frame from base 1. According to the germline V gene, CDR1 reads KGHDR and CDR2 reads SFDVKD. The germline ends are 9 bases apart after V is trimmed by 7 bases and J by 7 bases.

The data stem from a study of blood T cell repertoires in COVID-19 (dated by TCRdb to between 2020 and 2021). Looking at the study overall: Samples from collaborators originated in the United States, Italy and Spain and spanned both the acute and convalescent phases of COVID-19. The material from the prospective study consisted of cDNA or gDNA derived from T cells, B-cell-depleted T cells, or PBMCs. The dataset comprised deeply sampled blood TCRbeta repertoires from subjects exposed to, actively infected with, or recovered from COVID-19. The repertoires were made available in a free public database intended to serve as a resource for research on the immune response to SARS-CoV-2. Samples were obtained from the ongoing ImmuneRACE study (first 160 participants) and from some 1,200 subjects provided by 6 global collaborators. Nearly every sample came with metadata listing a de-identified subject ID, COVID-19 status, age in years and sex. Where available, HLA class I and class II types were obtained from metadata supplied by the sample provider rather than from assay-based typing. Study-wide conclusions, independent of this receptor: How much clinical and demographic metadata was included differed by source and by participant, and the metadata was provided uncurated.

In this chain, TRBV24-1 is recombined with TRBJ1-1; TRBD1 could be the D gene, as 5 bases match. The origin of this receptor is a woman aged 50 to 60 who had been exposed to COVID-19. Sample: PBMCs or T cells enriched from blood (not recorded which). The DNA reads TGTGCCACCAGAGGGGTAGGTGAAGCTTTCTTT. It translates to CATRGVGEAFF.